These T cell receptor beta chains were read from a single sample in a study of cytomegalovirus exposure and HLA in healthy donors. TCRdb keeps only in-frame clones here, not all; method: immunoSEQ multiplex PCR. The sample has approximately 57,000 clones, approximately 93% seen once. The sample taken for sequencing was PBMCs. The receptors shown here come from a young woman in good health and CMV-seronegative. Both conserved end residues are part of each CDR3. The order of the fields is J gene, CDR3 length, V gene, clone size, CDR3 protein. A row's size may be missing; if present it is once, few, many or a size class.

J gene: TRBJ2-7
CDR3 length: 13
V gene: TRBV27
clone size: once
CDR3 protein: CASSTGSFYEQYF

J gene: TRBJ2-7
CDR3 length: 18
V gene: TRBV7-2
clone size: NA
CDR3 protein: CASSLRTGGSTSSYEQYF

J gene: TRBJ2-1
CDR3 length: 14
V gene: TRBV30
clone size: NA
CDR3 protein: CAWSQGNLYNEQFF

J gene: TRBJ1-3
CDR3 length: 15
V gene: TRBV29-1
clone size: NA
CDR3 protein: CSVAGGTASGNTIYF

J gene: TRBJ1-1
CDR3 length: 16
V gene: TRBV7-9
clone size: NA
CDR3 protein: CASRAGQGARNTEAFF

J gene: TRBJ1-1
CDR3 length: 14
V gene: TRBV6-4
clone size: NA
CDR3 protein: CASSDGQGATEAFF

J gene: TRBJ2-2
CDR3 length: 15
V gene: TRBV25-1
clone size: once
CDR3 protein: CASSKREGRDGELFF

J gene: TRBJ2-5
CDR3 length: 12
V gene: TRBV30
clone size: NA
CDR3 protein: CAWRVRSETQYF

J gene: TRBJ1-3
CDR3 length: 14
V gene: TRBV9
clone size: NA
CDR3 protein: CASSPRTGANTIYF

J gene: TRBJ2-1
CDR3 length: 17
V gene: TRBV4-3
clone size: NA
CDR3 protein: CASSQTTSGTRYNEQFF

J gene: TRBJ1-5
CDR3 length: 15
V gene: TRBV6-6
clone size: NA
CDR3 protein: CASSFVTGGGQPQHF